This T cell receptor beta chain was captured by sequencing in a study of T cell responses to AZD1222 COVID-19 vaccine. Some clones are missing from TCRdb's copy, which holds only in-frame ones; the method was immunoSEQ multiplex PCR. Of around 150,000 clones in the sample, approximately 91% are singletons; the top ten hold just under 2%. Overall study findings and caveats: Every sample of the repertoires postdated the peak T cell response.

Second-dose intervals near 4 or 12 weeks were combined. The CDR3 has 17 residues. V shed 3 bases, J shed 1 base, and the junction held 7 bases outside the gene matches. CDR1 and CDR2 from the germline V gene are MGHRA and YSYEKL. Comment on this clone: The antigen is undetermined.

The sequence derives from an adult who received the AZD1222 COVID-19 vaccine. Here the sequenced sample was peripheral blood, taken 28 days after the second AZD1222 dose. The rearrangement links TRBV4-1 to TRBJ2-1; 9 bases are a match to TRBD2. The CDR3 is CASSQTLAGISYNEQFF. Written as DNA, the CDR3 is TGCGCCAGCAGCCAGACCCTAGCGGGGATTTCCTACAATGAGCAGTTCTTC.